Listed below are T cell receptor beta chains from one sample, sequenced in a study of blood T cells in healthy people across ages. TCRdb reanalysed the 5' RACE reads using MiXCR and keeps one entry per CDR3 protein. The sample contains over 1,200,000 distinct CDR3 sequences, almost 60% of which appear only once. Sequencing was carried out using blood. Every receptor here comes from a man younger than 35 in good health. Both conserved end residues are part of each CDR3. Each record gives: J gene, D gene, clone size, V gene, CDR3 protein, CDR3 DNA. D genes are given only for firm matches. The size of a clone is reported for some rows only, either as once, few or many, or as a class for expanded clones.

TRBJ1-5	NA	NA	TRBV28	CASRYQEAGQPQHF	TGTGCCAGCAGATACCAGGAGGCCGGTCAGCCCCAGCATTTT
TRBJ2-7	TRBD1	NA	TRBV29-1	CSVTRDSDYEQYF	TGCAGCGTCACCCGGGACAGTGACTACGAGCAGTACTTC
TRBJ1-2	NA	NA	TRBV5-5	CASSSLSDRINYGYTF	TGTGCCAGCAGCTCCCTCTCGGACAGAATTAACTATGGCTACACCTTC
TRBJ2-2	NA	few	TRBV4-3	CASSQDKRTGELFF	TGCGCCAGCAGCCAAGATAAGAGGACCGGGGAGCTGTTTTTT
TRBJ2-7	TRBD1	NA	TRBV29-1	CSVDNRGDEQYF	TGCAGCGTTGACAACAGGGGCGACGAGCAGTACTTC
TRBJ2-7	TRBD1	NA	TRBV2	CASSRSEGAGYEQYF	TGTGCCAGCAGTCGGTCTGAGGGGGCCGGTTACGAGCAGTACTTC
TRBJ2-5	TRBD1	many	TRBV29-1	CSVSQGAWETQYF	TGCAGCGTGTCCCAGGGGGCTTGGGAGACCCAGTACTTC
TRBJ1-2	TRBD1	NA	TRBV5-5	CASSLVPGQAAHYGYTF	TGTGCCAGCAGCCTCGTCCCGGGACAGGCCGCCCACTATGGCTACACCTTC
TRBJ1-1	NA	NA	TRBV6-6	CASSYSKGRPNTEAFF	TGTGCCAGCAGTTACTCGAAGGGACGGCCGAACACTGAAGCTTTCTTT
TRBJ2-7	TRBD1	NA	TRBV10-3	CASATGTGNSYEQYF	TGTGCCAGCGCAACCGGGACAGGGAATTCCTACGAGCAGTACTTC
TRBJ1-2	TRBD1	NA	TRBV5-1	CASSRDRGLSNGYTF	TGCGCCAGCAGCCGGGACAGGGGGCTGTCTAATGGCTACACCTTC
TRBJ2-7	TRBD2	NA	TRBV29-1	CSVDGGTSGSYEQYF	TGCAGTGTTGATGGAGGGACTAGCGGCTCCTACGAGCAGTACTTC
TRBJ2-3	NA	NA	TRBV4-3	CASSPDGTSLDTQYF	TGCGCCAGCAGCCCCGATGGAACTAGTCTGGATACGCAGTATTTT
TRBJ2-7	NA	NA	TRBV2	CASRRGGYEQYF	TGTGCCAGCAGGAGGGGGGGGTACGAGCAGTACTTC
TRBJ2-5	NA	NA	TRBV4-3	CASSQELRAQETQYF	TGCGCCAGCAGCCAAGAGCTCCGAGCCCAAGAGACCCAGTACTTC
TRBJ2-7	TRBD2	NA	TRBV4-1	CASSQLTSKYEQYF	TGCGCCAGCAGCCAGCTGACTAGCAAGTACGAGCAGTACTTC
TRBJ2-5	NA	NA	TRBV20-1	CSARVKGPLKEQYF	TGCAGTGCTAGAGTGAAGGGACCCCTTAAAGAGCAGTACTTC
TRBJ2-5	NA	NA	TRBV7-2	CASSPGALPQETQYF	TGTGCCAGCAGCCCGGGAGCACTACCCCAAGAGACCCAGTACTTC
TRBJ1-2	TRBD1	NA	TRBV28	CASSLVGTARSDGYTF	TGTGCCAGCAGTTTAGTCGGGACAGCTCGATCGGATGGCTACACCTTC
TRBJ2-6	NA	NA	TRBV20-1	CSARDELAGANVLTF	TGCAGTGCTAGAGATGAACTGGCCGGGGCCAACGTCCTGACTTTC
TRBJ2-4	NA	NA	TRBV12-3/TRBV12-4	CASSLQGWGKNIQYF	TGTGCCAGCAGCCTTCAGGGCTGGGGCAAAAACATTCAGTACTTC
TRBJ2-3	TRBD1	NA	TRBV7-8	CASSLMDRGVYAQYF	TGTGCCAGCAGCTTAATGGACAGGGGAGTCTATGCGCAGTATTTT
TRBJ1-2	NA	few	TRBV27	CASSLREGYGYTF	TGTGCCAGCAGTCTTAGGGAAGGGTATGGCTACACCTTC
TRBJ2-6	NA	NA	TRBV11-2	CASSLAMGTGANVLTF	TGTGCCAGCAGCTTAGCCATGGGAACTGGGGCCAACGTCCTGACTTTC
TRBJ1-2	NA	NA	TRBV20-1	CSAREGVGYTF	TGCAGTGCTAGAGAGGGCGTCGGCTACACCTTC
TRBJ2-2	TRBD2	NA	TRBV29-1	CSVRLAGGVGGELFF	TGCAGCGTTCGACTAGCGGGAGGGGTCGGCGGGGAGCTGTTTTTT
TRBJ2-7	NA	NA	TRBV20-1	CSAEQDYEQYF	TGCAGTGCAGAACAGGACTACGAGCAGTACTTC
TRBJ2-3	TRBD2	NA	TRBV20-1	CSAGAPGLAGGTDTQYF	TGCAGTGCTGGGGCCCCGGGACTAGCGGGGGGAACAGATACGCAGTATTTT
TRBJ2-3	TRBD2	few	TRBV29-1	CSVEDRLAGGSGDTQYF	TGCAGCGTTGAAGATCGCCTAGCGGGGGGGTCGGGAGATACGCAGTATTTT
TRBJ2-3	TRBD2	few	TRBV20-1	CSATSGGGNTQYF	TGCAGTGCCACTAGCGGGGGGGGAAATACGCAGTATTTT
TRBJ1-2	NA	NA	TRBV7-9	CASGGTDSYGYTF	TGTGCCAGCGGGGGTACGGACAGCTATGGCTACACCTTC
TRBJ1-6	NA	few	TRBV5-5	CASSSTGLNNSPLHF	TGTGCCAGCAGCTCAACGGGACTGAATAATTCACCCCTCCACTTT
TRBJ2-1	TRBD1	few	TRBV11-2	CASSIGTGRNEQFF	TGTGCCAGCAGCATAGGGACAGGGCGTAATGAGCAGTTCTTC
TRBJ2-7	TRBD1	few	TRBV20-1	CSVLSRQGHLEQYF	TGCAGTGTCCTGTCAAGACAGGGTCATCTCGAGCAGTACTTC
TRBJ2-4	TRBD2	few	TRBV6-8	CASSYSAGGRNIQYF	TGTGCCAGCAGTTACTCGGCGGGAGGGAGGAACATTCAGTACTTC
TRBJ1-4	NA	NA	TRBV18	CASSPRTGGGEKLFF	TGTGCCAGCTCACCCCGGACGGGGGGTGGTGAAAAACTGTTTTTT
TRBJ2-7	NA	few	TRBV20-1	CSARVRGNTYEQYF	TGCAGTGCCCGCGTGCGGGGAAACACCTACGAGCAGTACTTC
TRBJ1-5	NA	NA	TRBV6-1	CASSEVGLLSQPQHF	TGTGCCAGCAGTGAGGTGGGACTCTTAAGTCAGCCCCAGCATTTT
TRBJ2-7	NA	NA	TRBV7-9	CASSLVRSEGEQYF	TGTGCCAGCAGCTTAGTGAGGTCGGAAGGCGAGCAGTACTTC
TRBJ2-5	NA	NA	TRBV4-1	CASSQEMVVETQYF	TGCGCCAGCAGCCAAGAAATGGTTGTAGAGACCCAGTACTTC
TRBJ2-1	TRBD1	NA	TRBV6-1	CASATGTGSVNEQFF	TGTGCCAGTGCGACCGGGACAGGGTCCGTAAATGAGCAGTTCTTC
TRBJ2-1	TRBD1	NA	TRBV27	CASSFAGDRARNEQFF	TGTGCCAGCAGTTTCGCGGGGGACAGGGCTCGCAATGAGCAGTTCTTC
TRBJ2-7	TRBD1	NA	TRBV6-5	CASSRDRGRHEQYF	TGTGCCAGCAGTCGGGACAGGGGGAGACACGAGCAGTACTTC
TRBJ2-1	TRBD1	NA	TRBV11-2	CASSLLTGMNEQFF	TGTGCCAGCAGCTTATTGACAGGGATGAATGAGCAGTTCTTC
TRBJ2-5	TRBD2	few	TRBV24-1	CATSDPGTNLFQETQYF	TGTGCCACCAGTGACCCCGGGACTAACCTTTTCCAAGAGACCCAGTACTTC
TRBJ2-1	TRBD2	NA	TRBV4-2	CASSPPGTSGGHNEQFF	TGTGCCAGCAGCCCCCCCGGGACTAGCGGGGGTCACAATGAGCAGTTCTTC
TRBJ1-1	TRBD1	few	TRBV5-5	CASSSRGDTEAFF	TGTGCCAGCAGCTCCAGGGGGGACACTGAAGCTTTCTTT
TRBJ2-5	NA	few	TRBV9	CASSVYDGSKTQYF	TGTGCCAGCAGCGTATATGACGGGAGCAAGACCCAGTACTTC
TRBJ2-1	NA	NA	TRBV6-5	CASSYSGVELYNEQFF	TGTGCCAGCAGTTACTCGGGGGTCGAACTCTACAATGAGCAGTTCTTC
TRBJ2-7	NA	NA	TRBV9	CASSVSPSDSYEQYF	TGTGCCAGCAGCGTATCACCGTCGGACAGCTACGAGCAGTACTTC
TRBJ1-1	NA	NA	TRBV20-1	CSAHAGAWGDTEAFF	TGCAGTGCCCACGCGGGGGCTTGGGGTGACACTGAAGCTTTCTTT
TRBJ2-1	NA	few	TRBV7-9	CASSPAPTMTEDEQFF	TGTGCCAGCAGCCCTGCCCCCACAATGACAGAAGATGAGCAGTTCTTC
TRBJ1-2	TRBD1	NA	TRBV7-9	CASSLAPGQGDGYTF	TGTGCTAGCAGCTTAGCACCGGGGCAGGGGGATGGCTACACCTTC
TRBJ2-1	NA	once	TRBV6-5	CASSLPSRTWEEQFF	TGTGCCAGCAGTTTACCGAGTAGGACCTGGGAAGAGCAGTTCTTC
TRBJ1-2	TRBD1	NA	TRBV9	CASSGTSGGHYGYTF	TGTGCCAGCAGCGGAACGTCAGGGGGCCACTATGGCTACACCTTC